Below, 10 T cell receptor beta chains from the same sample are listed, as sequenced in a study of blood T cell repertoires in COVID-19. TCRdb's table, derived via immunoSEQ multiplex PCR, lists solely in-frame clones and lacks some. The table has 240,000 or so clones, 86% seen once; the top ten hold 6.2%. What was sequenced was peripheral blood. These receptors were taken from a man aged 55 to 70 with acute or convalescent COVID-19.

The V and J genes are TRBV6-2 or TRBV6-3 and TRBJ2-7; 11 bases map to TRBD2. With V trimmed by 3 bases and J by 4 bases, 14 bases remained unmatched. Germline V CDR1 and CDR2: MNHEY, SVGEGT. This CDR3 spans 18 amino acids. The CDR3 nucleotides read TGTGCCAGCAGTTATATCCCCTCCCCGGGACTAGCGGATTACGAGCAGTACTTC. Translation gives CASSYIPSPGLADYEQYF.

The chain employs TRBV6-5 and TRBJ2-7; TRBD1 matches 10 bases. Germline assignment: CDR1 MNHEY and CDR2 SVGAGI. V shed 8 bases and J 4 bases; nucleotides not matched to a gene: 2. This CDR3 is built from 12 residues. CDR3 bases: TGTGCCAGCGGGGACAGGGGTTACGAGCAGTACTTC. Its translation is CASGDRGYEQYF.

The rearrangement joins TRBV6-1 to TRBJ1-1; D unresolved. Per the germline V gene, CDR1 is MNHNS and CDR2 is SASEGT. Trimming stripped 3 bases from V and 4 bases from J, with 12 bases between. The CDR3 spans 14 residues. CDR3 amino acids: CASSETEGSTEAFF. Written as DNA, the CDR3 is TGTGCCAGCAGTGAGACTGAAGGGAGCACTGAAGCTTTCTTT.

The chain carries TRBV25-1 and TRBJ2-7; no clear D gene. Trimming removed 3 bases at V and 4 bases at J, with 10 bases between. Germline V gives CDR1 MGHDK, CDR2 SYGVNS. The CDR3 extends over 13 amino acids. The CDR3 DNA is TGTGCCAGCAGTGACCCCCCCGTTTACGAGCAGTACTTC. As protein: CASSDPPVYEQYF.

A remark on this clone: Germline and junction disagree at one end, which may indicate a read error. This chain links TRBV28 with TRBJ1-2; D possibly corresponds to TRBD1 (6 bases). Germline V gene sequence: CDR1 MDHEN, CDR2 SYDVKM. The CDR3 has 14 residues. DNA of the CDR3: TGTGCCAGCACAGGGGCCCGGGGTAACTTTGGCTACACCTTC. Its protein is CASTGARGNFGYTF.

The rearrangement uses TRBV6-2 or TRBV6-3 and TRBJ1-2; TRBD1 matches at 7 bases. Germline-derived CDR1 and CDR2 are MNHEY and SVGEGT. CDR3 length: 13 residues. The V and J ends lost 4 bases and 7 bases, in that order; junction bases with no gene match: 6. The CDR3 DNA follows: TGTGCCAGCAGTTTTGACAGGGCGTCTGGCTACACCTTC. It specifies CASSFDRASGYTF.

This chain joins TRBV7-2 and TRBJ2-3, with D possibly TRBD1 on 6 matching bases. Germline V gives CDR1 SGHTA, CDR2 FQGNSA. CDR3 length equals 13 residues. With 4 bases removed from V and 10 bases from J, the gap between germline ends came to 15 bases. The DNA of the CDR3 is TGTGCCAGCAGCTCCAGGGGAAGCCCCTCGCAGTATTTT. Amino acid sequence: CASSSRGSPSQYF.

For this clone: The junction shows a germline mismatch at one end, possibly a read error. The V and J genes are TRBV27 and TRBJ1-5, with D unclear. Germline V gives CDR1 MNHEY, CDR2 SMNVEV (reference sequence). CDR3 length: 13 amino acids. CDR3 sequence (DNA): TGTGCCAGTAGTTGGCGGTACAATCAGCCCCAGCATTTT. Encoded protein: CASSWRYNQPQHF.

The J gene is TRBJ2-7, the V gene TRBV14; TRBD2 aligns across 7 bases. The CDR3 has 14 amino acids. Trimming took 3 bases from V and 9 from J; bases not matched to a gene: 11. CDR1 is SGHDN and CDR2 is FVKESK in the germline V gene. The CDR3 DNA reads TGTGCCAGCAGCCAGTCCGGGAGGCAGCAGATGCAGTACTTC. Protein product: CASSQSGRQQMQYF.

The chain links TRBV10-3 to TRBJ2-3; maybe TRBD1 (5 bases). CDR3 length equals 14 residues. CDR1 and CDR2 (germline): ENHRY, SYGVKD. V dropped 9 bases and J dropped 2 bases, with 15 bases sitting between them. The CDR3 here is CAIMTDPHTDTQYF. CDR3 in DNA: TGTGCCATAATGACAGATCCTCACACAGATACGCAGTATTTT.